These 14 T cell receptor beta chains originate from one sample sequenced in a study of OX40 agonist ivuxolimab in advanced cancers. Some clones are missing from TCRdb's copy, which holds only in-frame ones; the method was immunoSEQ multiplex PCR. This sample carries fewer than 40,000 clones, 65% to 80% of them seen once, and the ten largest clones take roughly 10%. Material: CD4+ or CD8+ T cells sorted from blood, obtained in a trial of the OX40 agonist ivuxolimab. Receptors were obtained from an adult with an advanced solid tumor such as melanoma, head and neck, liver or kidney cancer.

This clone was recorded a few times. This chain joins TRBV6-6 and TRBJ2-7; D is uncertain. Germline V gene data show CDR1 as MNHNY and CDR2 as SVGAGI (reference sequence). This CDR3 comprises 11 residues. V shed 8 bases and J shed 5 bases, with 10 bases lying between them. CDR3 nucleotides: TGTGCCAGCGCCCTTGGGGACGAGCAGTACTTC. It codes for CASALGDEQYF.

This clone was observed a single time. The chain recombines TRBV7-2 with TRBJ2-5, with 13 bases fitting TRBD2. Germline V gene lookup returns CDR1 SGHTA and CDR2 FQGNSA. V was clipped by 5 bases and J by 4 bases; unmatched bases: 7. CDR3 length: 16 amino acids. The CDR3 reads CASSELAGGQRETQYF. The CDR3 bases are TGTGCCAGCAGCGAACTAGCGGGGGGGCAGAGAGAGACCCAGTACTTC.

J is TRBJ2-5 and V is TRBV15, with D possibly matching TRBD1 (6 bases). The germline V gene has CDR1 LNHNV and CDR2 YYDKDF (reference sequence). This CDR3 is 17 amino acids long. V was clipped by 3 bases and J by 1 base, with 18 bases between them. CDR3 amino acids: CATSSKIGGTSQETQYF. In nucleotides, the CDR3 is TGTGCCACCAGCAGTAAGATAGGGGGAACGTCCCAAGAGACCCAGTACTTC.

This chain joins TRBV15 and TRBJ2-7, with 11 bases fitting TRBD2. CDR1 LNHNV and CDR2 YYDKDF come from the germline V gene (reference sequence). V was clipped by 1 base and J by 4 bases; unmatched bases: 3. This CDR3 has 15 residues. CDR3 region: CATSRVLAGAYEQYF. CDR3 coding DNA: TGTGCCACCAGCAGAGTACTAGCGGGAGCTTACGAGCAGTACTTC.

The V gene is TRBV28, the J gene TRBJ2-5; D gene unclear. CDR1 and CDR2 (germline): MDHEN, SYDVKM. This CDR3 spans 13 amino acids. Deletions cut 7 bases from V and 0 bases from J, with 9 bases between. In DNA form, the CDR3 reads TGTGCCAGCAAGGGCCTAGACCAAGAGACCCAGTACTTC. Its translation: CASKGLDQETQYF.

The CDR3 spells CASRAGGPGNQPQHF. In DNA form, the CDR3 reads TGTGCCAGCAGGGCTGGGGGGCCCGGCAATCAGCCCCAGCATTTT. The chain joins TRBV28 to TRBJ1-5; weak D call: TRBD1 (6 bases). Trimming removed 6 bases at V and 2 bases at J, with 14 bases between. Germline-derived CDR1 and CDR2 are MDHEN and SYDVKM. The CDR3 covers 15 residues.

This chain uses TRBV10-3 with TRBJ2-3, with no clear D. The CDR3 runs 12 residues. In germline, CDR1 is ENHRY, CDR2 SYGVKD. The V and J ends lost 4 bases and 8 bases respectively, with 10 bases between them. CDR3 amino acids: CAISAEAVTQYF. The CDR3 DNA reads TGTGCCATCAGTGCTGAAGCTGTTACGCAGTATTTT.

The chain carries TRBV19 and TRBJ2-7, with 8 bases fitting TRBD1. CDR1 LNHDA and CDR2 SQIVND come from the germline V gene (reference sequence). V was clipped by 1 base and J by 5 bases; unmatched bases: 10. This CDR3 has 16 residues. This CDR3 reads CASSIGRTGRSNEQYF. The CDR3, as DNA: TGTGCCAGTAGTATAGGTCGGACAGGGAGAAGTAACGAGCAGTACTTC.

Only a few counts were recorded for this clone. The chain carries TRBV30 and TRBJ1-5; D remains ambiguous. Germline values: CDR1 GTSNPN, CDR2 SVGIG (reference sequence). V lost 2 bases to trimming and J lost 7 bases, with 18 bases between them. The CDR3 consists of 15 residues. The CDR3 nucleotides are TGTGCCTGGAGTCCTCCCGGGGTGCCTCGGCAGCCCCAGCATTTT. This encodes CAWSPPGVPRQPQHF.

The rearrangement links TRBV12-2 to TRBJ1-3. TRBV12-2 is described as a pseudogene. This CDR3 comprises 17 residues. The CDR3 DNA reads as TGTGCAAGTCGCATCCCGGGACGGGGGCTTTCTGGAAACACCATATATTTT. Amino acid sequence: CASRIPGRGLSGNTIYF.

The chain combines TRBV6-5 with TRBJ2-7, with D maybe TRBD1 (5 bases). Trimming left V 8 bases short and J 6 bases short, with 11 bases between. This CDR3 has 11 residues. In germline, CDR1 is MNHEY, CDR2 SVGAGI. The CDR3 sequence: CASGALSEQYF. CDR3 DNA sequence: TGTGCCAGCGGGGCGCTCTCCGAGCAGTACTTC.

V gene TRBV27 combines with J gene TRBJ2-1, with 7 bases aligning to TRBD2. Germline V lookup: CDR1 MNHEY, CDR2 SMNVEV (reference sequence). CDR3 length: 14 residues. With V trimmed by 6 bases and J by 7 bases, 9 bases remained unmatched. CDR3 residues: CASRRLAELNEQFF. The CDR3, as DNA: TGTGCCAGCAGGCGACTAGCCGAGTTGAATGAGCAGTTCTTC.

The J gene is TRBJ2-3, the V gene TRBV9, with 11 nucleotides matching TRBD2. Germline-derived CDR1 and CDR2 are SGDLS and YYNGEE. There are 19 residues in the CDR3. Trimming took 5 bases from V and 5 from J; bases not matched to a gene: 19. CDR3 coding DNA: TGTGCCAGCAGGGGACTAGCGGAGGAGGGGGGAAGAGTGAGAGATACGCAGTATTTT. It translates to CASRGLAEEGGRVRDTQYF.

The chain links TRBV7-9 to TRBJ2-7; 7 nucleotides align to TRBD1. CDR1 SEHNR and CDR2 FQNEAQ come from the germline V gene (reference sequence). The V gene end was trimmed by 5 bases and the J gene end by 3 bases; junction bases not matched to a gene: 4. This CDR3 comprises 13 residues. Here the CDR3 reads CASSTGTDYEQYF. The CDR3 coding sequence is TGTGCCAGCAGCACCGGGACAGACTACGAGCAGTACTTC.